This TCR beta chain was retrieved from a study of follicular helper T cells after annual influenza vaccination. Study as a whole: Sampling occurred days 0, 7 and 28 after each influenza vaccination.

TCRdb keeps only in-frame clones here, not all; method: immunoSEQ multiplex PCR. The sample consists of thousands of clones, around four fifths of them appearing once. On this clone: Its target is unknown.

The time point was: 2014-2015 season, pre-vaccination. Sorted cTfh were non-naive CD4+CXCR5+PD-1+, either ICOS+CD38+ or ICOS-CD38-. Points from the study as a whole: Only roughly 9-23% of analyzed cells yielded productive TCRB sequences. ICOS-CD38- cTfh most often held earlier Day 7 ICOS+CD38+ clones.

The CDR3 sequence is 15 residues long. CDR1 and CDR2 from the germline V gene are SGHRS and YFSETQ. V lost 0 bases to trimming and J lost 4 bases, with 13 bases between them. This receptor was obtained from an adult who received the influenza vaccine. The input for sequencing was CXCR5+ CD38- circulating T follicular helper cells from blood, taken on the day of influenza vaccination. As for subset: circulating Tfh, non-naive CD4+CXCR5+PD-1+ (ICOS+CD38+ or ICOS-CD38-). The chain uses TRBV5-1 and TRBJ1-1; D not resolved. CDR3 residues: CASSLDPAGGTEAFF. For the CDR3, the DNA is TGCGCCAGCAGCTTGGACCCAGCGGGTGGCACTGAAGCTTTCTTT. Complete variable domain (other parts from reference TRBV5-1 and TRBJ1-1): KAGVTQTPRYLIKTRGQQVTLSCSPISGHRSVSWYQQTPGQGLQFLFEYFSETQRNKGNFPGRFSGRQFSNSRSEMNVSTLELGDSALYLCASSLDPAGGTEAFFGQGTRLTVV.